This TCR beta chain was sequenced for a study of T cells in Graves' hyperthyroidism and ophthalmopathy (dated by TCRdb to the late 2010s). Turning to the overall study: Peripheral blood samples were taken at initial diagnosis, before any treatment was given. The roughly 100 discovery patients were randomly split 7:3 into training and test sets. The paper describes TCR Vbeta CDR3 sequencing of 120 to 150 peripheral blood samples, made up of about 40 ophthalmopathy patients, around 78 hyperthyroidism patients and about 17 progressor patients. To identify distinguishing TCR V-J signatures, a discovery cohort of about a hundred patients was used, comprising approximately 40 with Graves' ophthalmopathy and approximately 58 with stable Graves' hyperthyroidism. In addition, the study compared T-cell repertoires in thyroid tissue and in blood from about six Graves' hyperthyroidism patients. Prospective prediction of ophthalmopathy was tested in an independent validation cohort consisting of some 19 hyperthyroidism patients and around 16 patients who later progressed to ophthalmopathy. Once sampling was done, hyperthyroidism patients were given methimazole at a starting dose of 30 mg daily, whereas ophthalmopathy patients were given high-dose intravenous methylprednisolone.

Concerning this clonotype itself: Its antigen is currently not known. No base quality values were provided; no much bigger clone lies one nucleotide off.

Here is what the overall study found, with its caveats: Sample size was not statistically predetermined, and blinding of investigators to group allocation was not performed. In validation, the model predicted progression to ophthalmopathy with 60% to 71% sensitivity and 72% to 75% specificity, a median of 6.5 months before onset. In cross-validation, a model built on a 13 V-J signature told ophthalmopathy apart from stable hyperthyroidism with approximately 90% sensitivity and around 84% specificity, and in testing the same model reached 80%/75%. Most expanded thyroid clonotypes (frequency above 0.001) were also detected in blood, suggesting blood repertoires may reflect thyroid immune responses.

A patient counted as having stable Graves' hyperthyroidism if no progression to ophthalmopathy occurred over 18 months of follow-up. The hyperthyroidism patients were between 18 and 65 years old and newly diagnosed, with a disease duration of less than 2 months. The study excluded patients with uncontrolled infections, other autoimmune diseases, pregnancy or lactation. Diagnoses were based on clinical symptoms, serum thyroxine and TRAb, thyroid ultrasound and orbital computed tomography. PBMCs were isolated from about 10 ml of fresh peripheral blood by Ficoll-Paque density gradient centrifugation. Total RNA was extracted using Trizol reagent, and RNA quality was assessed on an Agilent 2100 Bioanalyzer. V and J are trimmed by 3 bases and 6 bases, and the gene matches miss 11 bases of the junction. Inclusive of the bounding cysteine and phenylalanine, the CDR3 is 19 residues long. Only the CDR3 region is kept as DNA, spanning 57 bases read in frame from base 1. CDR1 and CDR2 are read off the germline V gene as SGHAT and FQNNGV.

Amplification of TCR beta CDR3 regions was carried out from RNA transcripts. A first-round RT-PCR of the TCR CDR3 used the HTBI primer set with the Qiagen OneStep RT-PCR kit. Libraries were constructed in a second round of multiplex PCR, after which size selection and purification were carried out. Sequencing of the libraries was done on an Illumina HiSeq2000 using paired-end 100 bp reads. In the original analysis: SOAPnuke was used to process the raw data, throwing out any read that contained adapters or uncalled bases, had a mean Phred below 15, or lacked an exact constant-primer or identifier match. COPE v1.2.5 was used to merge the high-quality paired reads, and each unique nucleotide sequence was defined as a clonotype. MiTCR v1.1 was used to align clonotypes to the IMGT TRBV, TRBD and TRBJ reference segments. Only V-J combinations with frequency above 0.0001, covering about 99% of repertoires, were analysed. The TCS score was defined as F50 (clonal expansion) divided by E x V (chaos), with BLOSUM62-based TCRdist calculated between CDR3 peptides within each V-J. Welch's t-statistics and random forest reduced fewer than 600 V-J features to 13, which were used in a naive Bayes classifier (R e1071). Through fastp at Q25 and MiXCR, TCRdb rebuilt clones from the public reads, retaining in-frame beta chains. Records with the same CDR3 protein are collapsed into one entry carrying the most frequent genes and DNA. The V and J calls here are based on TCRdb, not the publication. The sample has around 340,000 distinct CDR3 sequences on record, roughly 23% of them singletons. 50% of the sample lies in the top ten.

The sequence was collected from a woman between 45 and 65 years old with Graves' hyperthyroidism. This chain joins TRBV11-2 to TRBJ2-2; the junction holds 15 bases that match TRBD2. The sample comprised blood. The nucleotide sequence is TGTGCCAGCAGCTTCCGCCGACAGGGACTAGCGGGGGGTGCCGGGGAGCTGTTTTTT. This sequence encodes CASSFRRQGLAGGAGELFF.